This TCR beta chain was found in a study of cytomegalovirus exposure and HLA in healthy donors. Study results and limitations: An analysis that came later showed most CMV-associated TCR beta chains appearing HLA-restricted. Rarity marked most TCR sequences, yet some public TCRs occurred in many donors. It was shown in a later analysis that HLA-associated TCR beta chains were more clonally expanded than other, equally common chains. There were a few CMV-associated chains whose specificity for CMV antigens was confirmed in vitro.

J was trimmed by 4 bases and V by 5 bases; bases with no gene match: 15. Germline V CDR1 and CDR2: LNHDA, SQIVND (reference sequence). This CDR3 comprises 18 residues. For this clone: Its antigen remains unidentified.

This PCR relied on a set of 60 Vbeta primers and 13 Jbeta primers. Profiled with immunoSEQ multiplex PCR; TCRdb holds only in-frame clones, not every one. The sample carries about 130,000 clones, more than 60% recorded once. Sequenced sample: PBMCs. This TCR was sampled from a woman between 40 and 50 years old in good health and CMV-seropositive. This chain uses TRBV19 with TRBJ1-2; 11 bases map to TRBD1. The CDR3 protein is CASSGEGQGAKTLYGYTF. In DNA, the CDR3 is TGTGCCAGTAGTGGGGAAGGACAGGGGGCTAAAACCCTCTATGGCTACACCTTC.